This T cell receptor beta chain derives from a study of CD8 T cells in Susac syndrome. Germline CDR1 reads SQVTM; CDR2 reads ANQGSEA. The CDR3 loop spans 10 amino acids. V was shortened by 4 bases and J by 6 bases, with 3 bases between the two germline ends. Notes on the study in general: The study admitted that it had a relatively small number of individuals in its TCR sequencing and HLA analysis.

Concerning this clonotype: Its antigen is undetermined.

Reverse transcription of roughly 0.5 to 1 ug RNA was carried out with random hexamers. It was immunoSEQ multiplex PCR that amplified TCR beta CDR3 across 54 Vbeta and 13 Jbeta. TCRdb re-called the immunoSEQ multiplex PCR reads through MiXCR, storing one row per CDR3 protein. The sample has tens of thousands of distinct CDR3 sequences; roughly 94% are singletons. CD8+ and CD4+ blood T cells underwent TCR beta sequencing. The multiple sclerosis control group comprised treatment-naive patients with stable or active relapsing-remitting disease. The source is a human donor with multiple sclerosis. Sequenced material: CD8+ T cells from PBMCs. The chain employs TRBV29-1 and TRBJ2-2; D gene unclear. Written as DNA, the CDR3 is TGCAGCGTTGTTTCCGGGGAGCTGTTTTTT. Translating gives CSVVSGELFF.